Listed here are 9 T cell receptor beta chains from one sample, sequenced in a study of shared clonotypes between healthy human individuals. This table comes from immunoSEQ multiplex PCR, and its TCRdb copy is limited to in-frame clones, with some not included. Of about 380,000 clones listed, around 96% are singletons. Sequenced material: memory CD8+ T cells sorted from blood. The subset: CD45RO+ cells pooled with CCR7-negative TemRA cells. These receptors came from a man aged 25 to 45 in good health.

The J gene is TRBJ2-5, the V gene TRBV4-2, with D possibly matching TRBD2 (5 bases). V gave up 4 bases and J gave up 9 bases, with 21 bases separating them. The CDR3 is made up of 15 amino acids. Germline assignment: CDR1 LGHNA and CDR2 YNFKEQ. The CDR3 protein is CASSLGSEAEGAQYF. Here the CDR3 DNA reads TGTGCCAGCAGCCTAGGGTCGGAGGCCGAGGGCGCCCAGTACTTC.

The V gene is TRBV4-1, the J gene TRBJ2-5; TRBD2 matches at 14 bases. This CDR3 is built from 17 residues. V shed 0 bases and J 5 bases; nucleotides not matched to a gene: 5. Germline values: CDR1 MGHRA, CDR2 YSYEKL. DNA of the CDR3: TGCGCCAGCAGCCAAGAGGGACTAGCGGGAGTGCGGGAGACCCAGTACTTC. This codes for CASSQEGLAGVRETQYF.

The V and J genes are TRBV6-1 and TRBJ2-4; either TRBD1 or TRBD2 may fit D (7 bases each). The CDR3 totals 14 residues. V was shortened by 3 bases and J by 7 bases, with 13 bases between the two germline ends. Germline V gives CDR1 MNHNS, CDR2 SASEGT. This CDR3 reads CASSDPQGGNIQYF. The CDR3, as DNA: TGTGCCAGCAGTGACCCCCAGGGGGGGAACATTCAGTACTTC.

J is TRBJ2-7 and V is TRBV30, with 13 positions matching TRBD2. This CDR3 region has 16 residues. CDR1 and CDR2 (germline): GTSNPN, SVGIG (reference sequence). Losses at the gene ends were 0 bases for V and 2 bases for J; bases not matched to a gene: 4. The CDR3 sequence: CAWSVPGTSGAYEQYF. The CDR3 DNA follows: TGTGCCTGGAGTGTACCTGGGACTAGCGGGGCCTACGAGCAGTACTTC.

The chain employs TRBV10-3 and TRBJ1-2; D is ambiguous. V gave up 5 bases and J gave up 6 bases, with 19 bases separating them. The CDR3 runs to 15 residues. Germline V gene sequence: CDR1 ENHRY, CDR2 SYGVKD. CDR3 DNA: TGTGCCATCAGTCAGGAAGAGGGCTATAGGGATGGCTACACCTTC. Amino acid sequence: CAISQEEGYRDGYTF.

This chain links TRBV7-9 with TRBJ1-3; D gene ambiguous. The CDR3 runs to 14 residues. Germline values: CDR1 SEHNR, CDR2 FQNEAQ (reference sequence). V lost 1 base and J lost 0, with 4 bases in between. CDR3 amino acids: CASSLVHSGNTIYF. In DNA, the CDR3 is TGTGCCAGCAGCTTAGTTCACTCTGGAAACACCATATATTTT. Full variable domain (remainder filled in from reference TRBV7-9 and TRBJ1-3): DTGVSQNPRHKITKRGQNVTFRCDPISEHNRLYWYRQTLGQGPEFLTYFQNEAQLEKSRLLSDRFSAERPKGSFSTLEIQRTEQGDSAMYLCASSLVHSGNTIYFGEGSWLTVV.

The gene calls are TRBV6-1 and TRBJ2-2; D is perhaps TRBD1 or TRBD2 (5 bases each). This CDR3 is built from 17 residues. Germline assignment: CDR1 MNHNS and CDR2 SASEGT. The V and J ends lost 2 bases and 0 bases respectively, with 13 bases between them. The CDR3 DNA is TGTGCCAGCAGTGAACGCTGGGGACCCTCGAACACCGGGGAGCTGTTTTTT. It yields the protein CASSERWGPSNTGELFF.

The rearrangement joins TRBV30 to TRBJ2-6; D gene ambiguous. Germline V gene data show CDR1 as GTSNPN and CDR2 as SVGIG (reference sequence). The CDR3 extends over 15 amino acids. V lost 4 bases and J lost 0, with 10 bases in between. This CDR3 is CAWTIGHSGANVLTF. DNA of the CDR3: TGTGCCTGGACCATCGGCCACTCTGGGGCCAACGTCCTGACTTTC.

This chain connects TRBV7-9 to TRBJ2-5; 7 bases are a match to TRBD2. The germline CDR1 and CDR2 sequences are SEHNR and FQNEAQ (reference sequence). This CDR3 contains 13 residues. V was clipped by 6 bases and J by 5 bases; unmatched bases: 6. CDR3 residues: CASSLSGWETQYF. CDR3 DNA: TGTGCCAGCAGTCTTAGCGGGTGGGAGACCCAGTACTTC.